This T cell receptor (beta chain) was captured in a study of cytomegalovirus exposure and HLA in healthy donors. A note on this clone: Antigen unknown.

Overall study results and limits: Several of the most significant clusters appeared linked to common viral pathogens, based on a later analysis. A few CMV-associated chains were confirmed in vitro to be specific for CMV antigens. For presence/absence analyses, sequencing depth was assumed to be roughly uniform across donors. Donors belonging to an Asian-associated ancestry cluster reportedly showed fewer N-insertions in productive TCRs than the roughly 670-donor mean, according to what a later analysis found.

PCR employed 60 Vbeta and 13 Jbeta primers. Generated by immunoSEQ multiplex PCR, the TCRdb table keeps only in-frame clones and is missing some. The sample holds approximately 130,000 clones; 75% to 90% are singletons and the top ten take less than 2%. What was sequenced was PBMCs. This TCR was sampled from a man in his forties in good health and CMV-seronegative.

Here the CDR3 DNA reads TGTGCCTGGAGCCCCGGGTCTGCCGGGCCCCAGCATTTT. Protein: CAWSPGSAGPQHF. The genes are TRBV30 and TRBJ1-5; D uncertain. The CDR3 totals 13 residues. V lost 3 bases and J lost 9, with 15 bases in between. CDR1 is GTSNPN, CDR2 SVGIG, per germline (reference sequence).